Shown below are 17 T cell receptor beta chains from a single sample sequenced in a study of T-cell reconstitution after alpha-beta-depleted transplantation in children. Preparation of the TCRbeta library involved a method that used unique molecular identifiers. Each CDR3 protein is one row after TCRdb ran MiXCR on the PCR reads. The data show 190,000 or so distinct CDR3 sequences, about 15% seen once. Sequencing used PBMCs from the stem cell graft donor, obtained from the stem cell graft. The receptor set was obtained from a human donor who donated a stem cell graft to a child with acute lymphoblastic leukemia.

This clonotype was recorded many times. The gene calls are TRBV20-1 and TRBJ1-5; D is unresolved. In germline, CDR1 is DFQATT, CDR2 SNEGSKA (reference sequence). This CDR3 is 12 amino acids long. Trimming cost V 2 bases and J 5 bases, with 7 bases left between them. For the CDR3, the DNA is TGCAGTGCTAGAAACGGAGATCAGCCCCAGCATTTT. It specifies CSARNGDQPQHF.

The table lists this clonotype with many counts. This chain links TRBV7-2 with TRBJ2-7; TRBD2 agrees at 8 bases. Trimming removed 0 bases from V and 2 bases from J; junction bases left unmatched: 12. The CDR3 runs 18 residues. The germline CDR1 and CDR2 sequences are SGHTA and FQGNSA. CDR3 bases: TGTGCCAGCAGCTTAGCCCGGAGAACTAGCGGTAGACCCTACGAGCAGTACTTC. It is translated as CASSLARRTSGRPYEQYF.

This rearrangement joins TRBV5-4 to TRBJ2-1, with 11 bases identical to TRBD1. CDR3 length: 16 amino acids. Germline CDR1 SGHNT, CDR2 YYREEE (reference sequence). V was clipped by 4 bases and J by 4 bases; unmatched bases: 7. CDR3 sequence reads: CASSGHGQGAYNEQFF. The CDR3 region has the DNA TGTGCCAGCAGCGGACACGGACAGGGGGCTTACAATGAGCAGTTCTTC.

In regard to this clonotype: Possible read error: a much larger clone is one base away. CDR3 protein: CASSSGGASGGYEQYF. The CDR3 region has the DNA TGTGCCAGCAGCTCTGGGGGAGCTAGCGGGGGATACGAGCAGTACTTC. The J gene is TRBJ2-7, the V gene TRBV7-8, with 10 bases lining up with TRBD2. Per germline, CDR1 SGHVS and CDR2 FQNEAQ. Unmatched junction bases numbered 10, after V lost 4 bases and J lost 4 bases. CDR3 size: 16 residues.

This clonotype was observed many times. This chain joins TRBV18 and TRBJ2-1; 10 bases map to TRBD1. V was pared by 4 bases and J by 8 bases, with 17 bases of the junction left unmatched. The CDR3 is 18 amino acids. The V gene's germline CDR1 is KGHSH and CDR2 LQKENI. The DNA for the CDR3 is TGTGCCAGCTCACTCTTTCCGGGACAGGGGAGTTCTTTGGATGAGCAGTTCTTC. This encodes CASSLFPGQGSSLDEQFF.

This clonotype was detected a few times. The rearrangement uses TRBV5-1 and TRBJ1-1; 12 bases are a match to TRBD1. Trimming at V came to 0 bases and at J to 2 bases, leaving 5 bases not matched to a gene. CDR3 length: 17 residues. The V gene's germline CDR1 is SGHRS and CDR2 YFSETQ. The CDR3 region is CASSLGGTGGVNTEAFF. The CDR3 DNA is TGCGCCAGCAGCTTGGGGGGGACAGGGGGCGTAAACACTGAAGCTTTCTTT.

Remarks on this clonotype: Relative to the germline gene, one junction end is altered; a read error may explain this. The chain uses TRBV11-3 and TRBJ1-1; possibly TRBD1 for D (6 bases). Germline assignment: CDR1 SGHNT and CDR2 YENEEA. The CDR3 is 15 amino acids. CDR3 loop: CASSPRGRGPTDAFF. In DNA, the CDR3 is TGTGCCAGCAGCCCGCGTGGCAGGGGCCCCACTGACGCTTTCTTT.

The sample holds many counts of this clonotype. The V gene is TRBV12-3 or TRBV12-4, the J gene TRBJ2-5, with D tentatively TRBD2 (6 bases). The CDR3 sequence is 14 residues long. Trimming shortened V by 5 bases and J by 4 bases, and 14 bases separated the two germline ends. The CDR3 DNA is TGTGCCAGCAGTCTGAACGGGAGAGGAGAGACCCAGTACTTC. Its translation: CASSLNGRGETQYF.

This clonotype has at least ten counts. The chain's CDR3 is CASSQVWGVRVQYF. As DNA, the CDR3 is TGCGCCAGCAGCCAAGTTTGGGGGGTTAGGGTGCAGTATTTT. V is TRBV4-1 and J is TRBJ2-3; D might be TRBD2 (6 bases). Germline CDR1 and CDR2: MGHRA and YSYEKL. This CDR3 spans 14 amino acids. The ends were cut back, 1 base at V and 11 bases at J, with 16 bases in the middle.

This clonotype was counted at least ten times. The DNA for the CDR3 is TGTGCCAGCAGTGGGCGGACTAGCGGGAGGATGAATGAGCAGTTCTTC. It specifies CASSGRTSGRMNEQFF. This chain uses TRBV2 with TRBJ2-1; 14 positions match TRBD2. CDR1 and CDR2 from the germline V gene are SNHLY and FYNNEI. This CDR3 contains 16 residues. J lost 7 bases, V lost 4 bases, and 6 bases had no gene match.

The chain couples TRBV24-1 to TRBJ1-5, with D hard to call. The V gene lost 4 bases and the J gene lost 1 base, with 7 bases spanning the gap. Germline CDR1 KGHDR, CDR2 SFDVKD. This CDR3 comprises 14 residues. The CDR3 DNA reads as TGTGCCACCAGTGACAGCGGGAGCAATCAGCCCCAGCATTTT. Amino acid sequence: CATSDSGSNQPQHF.

Many counts were recorded for this clonotype. The chain joins TRBV5-1 to TRBJ2-3, with D possibly called TRBD1 or TRBD2 (5 bases each). The CDR3 is 16 amino acids. Per germline, CDR1 SGHRS and CDR2 YFSETQ. The germline V and J ends were trimmed by 3 bases and 1 base, with 15 bases remaining between them. The CDR3 sequence: CASSSGLNIRTDTQYF. CDR3 bases: TGCGCCAGCAGCTCGGGGCTGAACATCCGCACAGATACGCAGTATTTT. The entire variable domain, with the rest obtained from reference TRBV5-1 and TRBJ2-3, is as follows: KAGVTQTPRYLIKTRGQQVTLSCSPISGHRSVSWYQQTPGQGLQFLFEYFSETQRNKGNFPGRFSGRQFSNSRSEMNVSTLELGDSALYLCASSSGLNIRTDTQYFGPGTRLTVL.

This clonotype has only a few counts. The chain is built from TRBV5-1 and TRBJ2-1; 7 nucleotides agree with TRBD2. V was clipped by 2 bases and J by 7 bases; unmatched bases: 9. From germline, CDR1 is SGHRS and CDR2 YFSETQ. The CDR3 sequence is 15 residues long. The DNA of the CDR3 is TGCGCCAGCAGCTTAAGCGGGGCCTGGGGGAATGAGCAGTTCTTC. Residues: CASSLSGAWGNEQFF. Full variable domain (rest looked up from reference TRBV5-1 and TRBJ2-1): KAGVTQTPRYLIKTRGQQVTLSCSPISGHRSVSWYQQTPGQGLQFLFEYFSETQRNKGNFPGRFSGRQFSNSRSEMNVSTLELGDSALYLCASSLSGAWGNEQFFGPGTRLTVL.

The rearrangement uses TRBV20-1 and TRBJ2-1, with 15 bases fitting TRBD2. This CDR3 region has 15 residues. The ends lost 2 bases at V and 10 bases at J; junction bases unmatched: 6. Germline assignment: CDR1 DFQATT and CDR2 SNEGSKA (reference sequence). In nucleotides, the CDR3 is TGCAGTGCTAGACCCGGACTAGCGGGAGGGCGGGAGCAGTTCTTC. Its protein product is CSARPGLAGGREQFF.

This clonotype was found many times. V gene TRBV5-1 combines with J gene TRBJ2-3, with 14 bases lining up with TRBD2. There are 18 residues in the CDR3. The germline V gene has CDR1 SGHRS and CDR2 YFSETQ. The V segment lost 0 bases and the J segment 0 bases; nucleotides outside the gene matches: 3. This chain's CDR3 is CASSLEGLAGASTDTQYF. CDR3 coding DNA: TGCGCCAGCAGCTTGGAGGGACTAGCGGGAGCTAGCACAGATACGCAGTATTTT.

The chain links TRBV10-3 to TRBJ2-1; D not resolved. Germline V CDR1 and CDR2: ENHRY, SYGVKD. With 0 bases removed from V and 3 bases from J, the gap between germline ends came to 3 bases. This CDR3 is built from 13 residues. The CDR3 sequence is CAISESDYNEQFF. As DNA, the CDR3 is TGTGCCATCAGTGAGTCTGACTACAATGAGCAGTTCTTC.

Comments on this clonotype: This CDR3 is missing its conserved last phenylalanine or tryptophan, likely due to a read error. The J gene is TRBJ1-2, the V gene TRBV29-1; D gene ambiguous. V was cut by 2 bases and J by 1 base, with 5 bases left in between. CDR1 and CDR2 (germline): SQVTM, ANQGSEA. The length of the CDR3 is 12 residues. CDR3 loop: CSVENNNYGYTL. Here the CDR3 DNA reads TGCAGCGTTGAAAACAATAACTATGGCTACACCCTC.